This T cell receptor (beta chain) was sequenced during a study of beta chain features in type 1 diabetes. Regarding this clone: Its cognate antigen is unknown.

Germline CDR1 LGHNT, CDR2 FRNRAP. The CDR3 length is 14 residues. The trim removed 6 bases at V and 4 bases at J, leaving 5 bases unmatched. In total, each donor contributed a single heparinised blood draw that averaged roughly 100 mL. Reverse transcribing all isolated RNA meant expressed TCRB transcripts were sequenced. Approximately 4 million reads was the average for naive, central memory and regulatory T cell samples. Assay used: immunoSEQ multiplex PCR; TCRdb lists only in-frame clones, some missing. The sample has 200,000 to 300,000 clones, around 9.9% seen once. General study points: When Type 1 diabetes patients were examined, their TCRB CDR3s proved moderately but significantly shorter in all four CD4+ subsets.

The TCR originated in a man between 25 and 39 years old with type 1 diabetes. Sequenced: naive CD4+ T cells from blood. The chain is built from TRBV12-5 and TRBJ2-3, with 9 bases identical to TRBD1. The CDR3 DNA reads TGTGCTAGTGGCGGGGGACAGGGAGCAGATACGCAGTATTTT. Residues: CASGGGQGADTQYF.